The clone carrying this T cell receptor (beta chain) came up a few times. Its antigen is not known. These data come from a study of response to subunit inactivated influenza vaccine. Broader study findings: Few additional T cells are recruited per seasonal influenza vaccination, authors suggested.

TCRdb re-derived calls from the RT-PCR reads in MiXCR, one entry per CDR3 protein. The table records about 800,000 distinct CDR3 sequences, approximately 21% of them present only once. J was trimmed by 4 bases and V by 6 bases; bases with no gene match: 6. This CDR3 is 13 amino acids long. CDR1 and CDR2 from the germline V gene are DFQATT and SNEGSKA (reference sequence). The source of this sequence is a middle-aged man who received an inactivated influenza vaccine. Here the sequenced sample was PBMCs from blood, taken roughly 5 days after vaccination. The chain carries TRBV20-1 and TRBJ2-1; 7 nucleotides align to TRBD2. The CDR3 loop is CSARGLEYNEQFF. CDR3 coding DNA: TGCAGTGCCCGCGGACTAGAATACAATGAGCAGTTCTTC.